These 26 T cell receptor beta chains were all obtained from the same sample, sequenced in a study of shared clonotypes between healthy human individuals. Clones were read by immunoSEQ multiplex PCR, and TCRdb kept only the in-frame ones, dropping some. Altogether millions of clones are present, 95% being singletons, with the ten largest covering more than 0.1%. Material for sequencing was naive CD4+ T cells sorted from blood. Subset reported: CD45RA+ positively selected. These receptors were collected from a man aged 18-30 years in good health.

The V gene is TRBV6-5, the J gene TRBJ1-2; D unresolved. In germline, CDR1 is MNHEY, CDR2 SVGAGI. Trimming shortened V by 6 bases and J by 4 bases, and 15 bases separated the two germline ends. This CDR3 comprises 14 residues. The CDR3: CASSRLPDFYGYTF. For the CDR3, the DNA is TGTGCCAGCAGCCGGCTTCCAGATTTCTATGGCTACACCTTC.

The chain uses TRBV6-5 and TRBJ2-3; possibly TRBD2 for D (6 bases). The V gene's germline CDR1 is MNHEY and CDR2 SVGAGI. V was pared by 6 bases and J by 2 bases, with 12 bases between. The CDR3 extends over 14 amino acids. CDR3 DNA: TGTGCCAGCAGCTCGACTAGTCCCACAGATACGCAGTATTTT. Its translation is CASSSTSPTDTQYF.

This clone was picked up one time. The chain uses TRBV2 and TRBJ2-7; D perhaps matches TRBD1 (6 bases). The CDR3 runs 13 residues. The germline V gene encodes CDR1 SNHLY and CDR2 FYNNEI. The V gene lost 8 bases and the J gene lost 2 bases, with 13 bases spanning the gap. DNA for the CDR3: TGTGCCAGCGGTGGACAGAGAGCCTACGAGCAGTACTTC. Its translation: CASGGQRAYEQYF.

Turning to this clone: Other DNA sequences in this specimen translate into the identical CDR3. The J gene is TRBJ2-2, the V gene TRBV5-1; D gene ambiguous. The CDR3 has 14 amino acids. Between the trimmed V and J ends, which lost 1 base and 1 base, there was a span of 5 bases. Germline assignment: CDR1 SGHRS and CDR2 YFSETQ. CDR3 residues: CASSLRQNTGELFF. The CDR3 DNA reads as TGCGCCAGCAGCTTGAGACAGAACACCGGGGAGCTGTTTTTT.

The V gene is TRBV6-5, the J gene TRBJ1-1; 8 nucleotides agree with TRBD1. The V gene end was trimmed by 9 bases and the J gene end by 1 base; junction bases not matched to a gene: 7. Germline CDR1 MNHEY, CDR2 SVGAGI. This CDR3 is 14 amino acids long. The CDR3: CASSQGVGNTEAFF. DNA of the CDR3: TGTGCCAGTTCACAGGGGGTTGGGAACACTGAAGCTTTCTTT.

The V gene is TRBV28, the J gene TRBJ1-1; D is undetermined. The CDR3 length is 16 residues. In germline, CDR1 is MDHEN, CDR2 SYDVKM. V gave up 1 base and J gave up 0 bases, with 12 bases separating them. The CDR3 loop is CASSLFTPALNTEAFF. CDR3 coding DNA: TGTGCCAGCAGTTTATTCACCCCAGCCTTGAACACTGAAGCTTTCTTT.

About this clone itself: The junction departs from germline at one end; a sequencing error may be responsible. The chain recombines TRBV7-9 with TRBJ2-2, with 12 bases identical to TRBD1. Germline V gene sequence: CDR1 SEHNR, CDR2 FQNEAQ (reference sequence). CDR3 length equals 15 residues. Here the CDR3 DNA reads TGTGCCAGCAGCTCCGGGACAGGGGGCACCGGGGAGCTGCTTTTT. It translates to CASSSGTGGTGELLF.

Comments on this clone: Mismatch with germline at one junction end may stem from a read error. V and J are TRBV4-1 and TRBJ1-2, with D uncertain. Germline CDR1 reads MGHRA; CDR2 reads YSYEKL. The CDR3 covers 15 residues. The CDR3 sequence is CASSQGIGGVGGYTF. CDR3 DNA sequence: TGCGCCAGCAGTCAAGGCATAGGTGGGGTCGGAGGCTACACCTTC.

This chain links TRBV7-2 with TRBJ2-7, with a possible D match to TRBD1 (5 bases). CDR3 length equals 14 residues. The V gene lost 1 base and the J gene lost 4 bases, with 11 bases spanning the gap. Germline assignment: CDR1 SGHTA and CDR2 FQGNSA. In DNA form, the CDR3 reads TGTGCCAGCAGCTTAGGGGGCGTAGCTTACGAGCAGTACTTC. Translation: CASSLGGVAYEQYF. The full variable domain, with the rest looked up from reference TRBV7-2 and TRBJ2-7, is GAGVSQSPSNKVTEKGKDVELRCDPISGHTALYWYRQSLGQGLEFLIYFQGNSAPDKSGLPSDRFSAERTGGSVSTLTIQRTQQEDSAVYLCASSLGGVAYEQYFGPGTRLTVT.

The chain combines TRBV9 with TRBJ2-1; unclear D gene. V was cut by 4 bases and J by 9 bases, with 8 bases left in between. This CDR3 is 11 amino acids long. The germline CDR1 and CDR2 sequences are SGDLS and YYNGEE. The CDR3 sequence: CASSRPLEQFF. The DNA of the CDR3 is TGTGCCAGCAGCCGACCCCTTGAGCAGTTCTTC. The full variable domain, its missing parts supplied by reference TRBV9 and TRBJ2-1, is DSGVTQTPKHLITATGQRVTLRCSPRSGDLSVYWYQQSLDQGLQFLIQYYNGEERAKGNILERFSAQQFPDLHSELNLSSLELGDSALYFCASSRPLEQFFGPGTRLTVL.

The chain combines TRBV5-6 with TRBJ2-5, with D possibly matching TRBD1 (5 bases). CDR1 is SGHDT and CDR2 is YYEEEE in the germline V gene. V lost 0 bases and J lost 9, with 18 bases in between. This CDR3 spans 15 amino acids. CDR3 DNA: TGTGCCAGCAGCTTGGTGCGACAGTCTCTTTTGGCCCAGTACTTC. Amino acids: CASSLVRQSLLAQYF.

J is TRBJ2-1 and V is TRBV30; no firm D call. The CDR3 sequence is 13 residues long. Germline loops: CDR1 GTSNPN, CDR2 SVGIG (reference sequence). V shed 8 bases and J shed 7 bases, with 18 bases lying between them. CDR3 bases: TGTGCCGGATCCCGGAAGAGCGTAAATGAGCAGTTCTTC. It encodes CAGSRKSVNEQFF.

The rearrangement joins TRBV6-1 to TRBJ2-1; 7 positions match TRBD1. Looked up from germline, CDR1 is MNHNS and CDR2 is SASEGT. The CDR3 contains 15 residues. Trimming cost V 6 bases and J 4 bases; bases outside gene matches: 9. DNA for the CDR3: TGTGCCAGCAGGGACGAGGACAGGACTTACAATGAGCAGTTCTTC. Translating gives CASRDEDRTYNEQFF.

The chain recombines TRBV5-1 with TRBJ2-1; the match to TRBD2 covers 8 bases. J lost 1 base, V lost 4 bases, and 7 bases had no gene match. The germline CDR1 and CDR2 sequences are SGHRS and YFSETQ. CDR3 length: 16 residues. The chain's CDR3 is CASSDQAGVSYNEQFF. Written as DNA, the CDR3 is TGCGCCAGCAGCGATCAAGCGGGAGTATCCTACAATGAGCAGTTCTTC.

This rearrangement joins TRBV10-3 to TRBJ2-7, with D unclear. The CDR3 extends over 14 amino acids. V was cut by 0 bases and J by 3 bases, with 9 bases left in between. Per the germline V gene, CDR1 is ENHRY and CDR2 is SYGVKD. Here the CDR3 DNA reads TGTGCCATCAGTGAGTCTGTACACGTCTACGAGCAGTACTTC. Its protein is CAISESVHVYEQYF.

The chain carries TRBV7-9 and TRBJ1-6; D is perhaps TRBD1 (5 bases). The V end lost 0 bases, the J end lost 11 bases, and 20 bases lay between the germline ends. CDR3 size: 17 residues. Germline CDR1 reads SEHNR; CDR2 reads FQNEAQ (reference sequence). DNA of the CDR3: TGTGCCAGCAGCTTAGCTCGCCCAGGGCGGAAAAAAACACCCCTCCACTTT. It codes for CASSLARPGRKKTPLHF. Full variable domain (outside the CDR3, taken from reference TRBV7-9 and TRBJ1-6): DTGVSQNPRHKITKRGQNVTFRCDPISEHNRLYWYRQTLGQGPEFLTYFQNEAQLEKSRLLSDRFSAERPKGSFSTLEIQRTEQGDSAMYLCASSLARPGRKKTPLHFGNGTRLTVT.

The CDR3 is CASSQAQGGTPKITEAFF. The CDR3 bases are TGCGCCAGCAGCCAAGCACAGGGCGGAACCCCGAAAATCACTGAAGCTTTCTTT. The rearrangement uses TRBV4-1 and TRBJ1-1; TRBD1 is a possible D gene (6 bases). This CDR3 has 18 amino acids. Germline V gene sequence: CDR1 MGHRA, CDR2 YSYEKL. The V end was cut by 1 base, the J end by 4 bases, with 22 bases between.

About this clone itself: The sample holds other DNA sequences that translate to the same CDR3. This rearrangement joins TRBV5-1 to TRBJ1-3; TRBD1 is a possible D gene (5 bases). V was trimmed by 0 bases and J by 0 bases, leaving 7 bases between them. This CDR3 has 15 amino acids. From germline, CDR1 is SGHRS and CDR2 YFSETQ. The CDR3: CASSLDRSSGNTIYF. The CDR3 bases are TGCGCCAGCAGCTTGGACAGGAGCTCTGGAAACACCATATATTTT. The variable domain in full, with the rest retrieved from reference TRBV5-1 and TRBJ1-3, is KAGVTQTPRYLIKTRGQQVTLSCSPISGHRSVSWYQQTPGQGLQFLFEYFSETQRNKGNFPGRFSGRQFSNSRSEMNVSTLELGDSALYLCASSLDRSSGNTIYFGEGSWLTVV.

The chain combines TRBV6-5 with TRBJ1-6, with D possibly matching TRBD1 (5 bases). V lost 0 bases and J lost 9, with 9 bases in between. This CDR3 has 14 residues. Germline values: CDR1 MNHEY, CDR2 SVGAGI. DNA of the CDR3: TGTGCCAGCAGTTACTCGAGAGGGGTTTCACCCCTCCACTTT. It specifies CASSYSRGVSPLHF.

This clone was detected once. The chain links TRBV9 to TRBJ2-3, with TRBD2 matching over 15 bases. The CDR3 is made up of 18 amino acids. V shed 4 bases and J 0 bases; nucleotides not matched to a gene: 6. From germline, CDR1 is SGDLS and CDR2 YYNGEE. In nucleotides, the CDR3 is TGTGCCAGCAGCCCAGGACTAGCGGGGGGGGCGAGCACAGATACGCAGTATTTT. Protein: CASSPGLAGGASTDTQYF.

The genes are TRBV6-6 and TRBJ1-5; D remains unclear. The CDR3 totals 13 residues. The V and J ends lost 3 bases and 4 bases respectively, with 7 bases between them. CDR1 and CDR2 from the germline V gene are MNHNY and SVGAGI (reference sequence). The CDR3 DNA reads TGTGCCAGCAGTTATCGGCGGAATCAGCCCCAGCATTTT. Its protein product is CASSYRRNQPQHF.

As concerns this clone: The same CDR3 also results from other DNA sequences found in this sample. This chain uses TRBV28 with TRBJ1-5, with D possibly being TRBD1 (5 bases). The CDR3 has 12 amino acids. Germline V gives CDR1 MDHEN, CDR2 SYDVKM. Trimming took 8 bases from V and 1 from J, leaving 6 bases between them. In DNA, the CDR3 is TGTGCCAGCCAGGGAAGCAATCAGCCCCAGCATTTT. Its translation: CASQGSNQPQHF.

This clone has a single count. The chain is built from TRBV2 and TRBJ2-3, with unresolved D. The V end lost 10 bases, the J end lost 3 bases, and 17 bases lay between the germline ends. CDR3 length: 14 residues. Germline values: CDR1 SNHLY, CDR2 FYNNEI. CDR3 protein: CAISRWSPTDTQYF. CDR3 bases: TGTGCCATCTCCCGGTGGTCACCAACAGATACGCAGTATTTT.

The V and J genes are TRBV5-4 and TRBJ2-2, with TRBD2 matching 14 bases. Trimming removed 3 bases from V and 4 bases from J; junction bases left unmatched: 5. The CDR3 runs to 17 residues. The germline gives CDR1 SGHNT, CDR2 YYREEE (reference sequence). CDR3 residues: CASSSGTSGRSTGELFF. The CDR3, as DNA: TGTGCCAGCAGCTCGGGGACTAGCGGGAGAAGCACCGGGGAGCTGTTTTTT. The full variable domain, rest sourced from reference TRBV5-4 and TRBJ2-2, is ETGVTQSPTHLIKTRGQQVTLRCSSQSGHNTVSWYQQALGQGPQFIFQYYREEENGRGNFPPRFSGLQFPNYSSELNVNALELDDSALYLCASSSGTSGRSTGELFFGEGSRLTVL.

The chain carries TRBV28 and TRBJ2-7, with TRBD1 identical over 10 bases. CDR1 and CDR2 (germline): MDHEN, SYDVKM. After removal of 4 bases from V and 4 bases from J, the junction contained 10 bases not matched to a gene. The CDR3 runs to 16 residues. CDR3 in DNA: TGTGCCAGCAGTTCACCGGCCCGGGACAGGGGATACGAGCAGTACTTC. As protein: CASSSPARDRGYEQYF.

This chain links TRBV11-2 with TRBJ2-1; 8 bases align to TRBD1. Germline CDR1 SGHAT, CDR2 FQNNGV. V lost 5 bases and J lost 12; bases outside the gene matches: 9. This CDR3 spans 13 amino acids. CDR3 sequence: CASSGGTGDAQFF. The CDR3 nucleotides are TGTGCCAGCAGCGGAGGGACAGGTGATGCGCAGTTCTTC.